This is a list of T cell receptor beta chains from one sample in a study of control samples from healthy donors and cancer patients. The table came from immunoSEQ multiplex PCR; TCRdb's copy has only in-frame clones and leaves some out. The table shows some 140,000 clones, with 89% occurring only once. Sequenced: PBMCs. The receptors here all came from a man aged 50-59 years with head and neck cancer. Each CDR3 is given with its conserved first and last residue. A D gene is named only where the DNA matches it firmly. A row's size may be missing; if present it is once, few, many or a size class.

V gene,D gene,J gene,clone size,CDR3 protein,CDR3 DNA
TRBV9,-,TRBJ1-4,-,CASSPRTATNEKLFF,TGTGCCAGCAGCCCTCGGACAGCCACTAATGAAAAACTGTTTTTT
TRBV4-1,TRBD2,TRBJ2-1,-,CASSHGGGNYNEQFF,TGCGCCAGCAGCCACGGGGGGGGAAACTACAATGAGCAGTTCTTC
TRBV29-1,-,TRBJ2-6,-,CSVGSGANVLTF,TGCAGCGTTGGATCTGGGGCCAACGTCCTGACTTTC
TRBV18,-,TRBJ2-7,-,CASSLETVLYEQYF,TGTGCCAGCTCACTTGAGACAGTCCTCTACGAGCAGTACTTC
TRBV12-3/TRBV12-4,-,TRBJ2-5,once,CASRRNGQETQYF,TGTGCCAGCAGAAGGAACGGTCAAGAGACCCAGTACTTC
TRBV19,TRBD1,TRBJ1-2,-,CASRDGQGLHGYTF,TGTGCCAGTAGAGACGGACAGGGGTTACACGGCTACACCTTC
TRBV5-1,TRBD1,TRBJ2-7,-,CASGLGTGAYEQYF,TGCGCCAGCGGTCTGGGGACAGGGGCCTACGAGCAGTACTTC
TRBV6-4,TRBD1,TRBJ1-1,-,CASRLTGESTEAFF,TGTGCCAGCAGATTAACAGGGGAGAGCACTGAAGCTTTCTTT
TRBV25-1,-,TRBJ1-1,once,CASSGAGANTEAFF,TGTGCCAGCAGTGGGGCGGGAGCGAACACTGAAGCTTTCTTT
TRBV27,TRBD1,TRBJ1-5,-,CASSLSGGQSNQPQHF,TGTGCCAGCAGTTTATCAGGGGGACAGAGCAATCAGCCCCAGCATTTT
TRBV5-1,-,TRBJ2-1,-,CASGEDASSYNEQFF,TGCGCCAGCGGGGAGGACGCGAGCTCCTACAATGAGCAGTTCTTC
TRBV6-5,-,TRBJ2-2,-,CASSYRTNTGELFF,TGTGCCAGCAGTTACAGGACGAACACCGGGGAGCTGTTTTTT
TRBV20-1,TRBD1,TRBJ1-2,-,CSASNRGTDPNYGYTF,TGCAGTGCTAGTAACAGGGGGACAGATCCTAACTATGGCTACACCTTC
TRBV6-7,-,TRBJ2-1,-,CASTKDPRVF,TGTGCCAGTACCAAGGACCCACGGGTCTTC
TRBV28,-,TRBJ1-6,few,CASKRFGAQGSPLHF,TGTGCCAGCAAGAGGTTCGGCGCCCAGGGTTCACCCCTCCACTTT
TRBV28,-,TRBJ1-5,-,CASSLAGAGNQPQHF,TGTGCCAGCAGTTTAGCAGGGGCAGGCAATCAGCCCCAGCATTTT
TRBV6-1,-,TRBJ1-2,-,CASSETGVPGLNGYTF,TGTGCCAGCAGTGAGACTGGGGTCCCTGGCCTTAATGGCTACACCTTC
TRBV11-3,-,TRBJ2-3,-,CASSFAGADTQYF,TGTGCCAGCAGCTTTGCAGGGGCAGATACGCAGTATTTT
TRBV9,-,TRBJ1-6,-,CASSARQTPDNSPLHF,TGTGCCAGCAGCGCCCGACAGACCCCAGATAATTCACCCCTCCACTTT
TRBV4-1,TRBD2,TRBJ2-1,-,CASSQEGTSGGANEQFF,TGCGCCAGCAGCCAAGAGGGGACTAGCGGGGGGGCCAATGAGCAGTTCTTC
TRBV6-6,TRBD2,TRBJ2-1,-,CASSPPGLAGFDEQFF,TGTGCCAGCAGCCCACCGGGACTAGCGGGTTTCGATGAGCAGTTCTTC
TRBV14,-,TRBJ1-6,-,CASAPDYQFSPLHF,TGTGCCAGCGCCCCGGACTATCAATTTTCACCCCTCCACTTT
TRBV14,-,TRBJ1-6,once,CASSQDIGATNSPLHF,TGTGCCAGCAGCCAAGATATAGGGGCGACTAATTCACCCCTCCACTTT
TRBV5-4,-,TRBJ1-5,-,CASSLGGGENQPQHF,TGTGCCAGCAGCTTGGGGGGCGGAGAAAATCAGCCCCAGCATTTT
TRBV5-1,-,TRBJ2-2,-,CASSWAGTMNTGELFF,TGCGCCAGCAGCTGGGCAGGGACAATGAACACCGGGGAGCTGTTTTTT
TRBV5-1,TRBD2,TRBJ2-1,-,CASSILAGVVNEQFF,TGCGCCAGCAGCATACTAGCGGGAGTCGTCAATGAGCAGTTCTTC